This T cell receptor (beta chain) emerged from a study of cytomegalovirus exposure and HLA in healthy donors. The PCR ran on 60 Vbeta and 13 Jbeta primers. The repertoire was sequenced with immunoSEQ multiplex PCR; TCRdb's copy has only in-frame clones and lacks some. The data show about 190,000 clones, over 75% seen once. Details on this clone: Its specificity is not known.

Findings of the study overall: CMV serostatus was the sole immune exposure information available.

There are 13 residues in the CDR3. Germline CDR1 LGHNA, CDR2 YSLEER. V lost 3 bases, J lost 7 bases, and 3 bases stayed unmatched. Sequences were obtained from PBMCs. The gene calls are TRBV4-3 and TRBJ1-5; 7 bases map to TRBD1. This sequence originates from a man aged 35-49 years in good health and CMV-seropositive. CDR3 region: CASSHDREQPQHF. CDR3 DNA sequence: TGCGCCAGCAGCCACGACAGGGAACAGCCCCAGCATTTT.